The 5 T cell receptor beta chains presented below share a single source sample, sequenced in a study of T cells in Graves' hyperthyroidism and ophthalmopathy. RNA transcripts were the template for amplifying TCR beta CDR3 regions. First-round RT-PCR targeting the TCR CDR3 was performed with the HTBI primer set. One entry per CDR3 protein, called by TCRdb with MiXCR from the multiplex PCR reads. The sample holds approximately 570,000 distinct CDR3 sequences; just under 20% are singletons and the top ten take over 45%. Sequenced sample: blood. Receptors originate from a man aged 35 to 55 with Graves' ophthalmopathy.

A word on this clonotype: One end of the junction varies from germline; a read error may be responsible. The genes are TRBV12-3 or TRBV12-4 and TRBJ2-2; TRBD2 agrees at 8 bases. CDR3 length: 15 amino acids. Here the CDR3 reads CASRPGGAWTEELFF. The CDR3 DNA is TGTGCCAGCAGACCCGGGGGGGCGTGGACCGAGGAGCTGTTTTTT.

J is TRBJ1-6 and V is TRBV12-3 or TRBV12-4; no clear D gene. V was trimmed by 7 bases and J by 0 bases, leaving 10 bases between them. The CDR3 consists of 15 residues. DNA for the CDR3: TGTGCCAGCAACTTAGGGAGCTCCTATAATTCACCCCTCCACTTT. Protein product: CASNLGSSYNSPLHF.

The genes are TRBV19 and TRBJ2-1; D is undetermined. The germline CDR1 and CDR2 sequences are LNHDA and SQIVND (reference sequence). This CDR3 contains 17 residues. Trimming shortened V by 5 bases and J by 0 bases, and 17 bases separated the two germline ends. DNA of the CDR3: TGTGCCAGTAGTGGGGTTAGTGCCTTGAGCTCCTACAATGAGCAGTTCTTC. This sequence encodes CASSGVSALSSYNEQFF.

This clonotype was counted a few times. The chain has TRBV2 and TRBJ1-3; TRBD1 matches 8 bases. Germline-derived CDR1 and CDR2 are SNHLY and FYNNEI. CDR3 length: 15 residues. The V and J ends lost 5 bases and 1 base, in that order; junction bases with no gene match: 4. CDR3 region: CASSLQGGSGNTIYF. CDR3 DNA: TGTGCCAGCAGTTTACAGGGGGGGTCTGGAAACACCATATATTTT.

This clonotype was observed many times. The rearrangement links TRBV11-3 to TRBJ2-3; possibly TRBD1 or TRBD2 for D (5 bases each). The CDR3 is 16 residues long. V was clipped by 5 bases and J by 4 bases, with 19 bases between them. The germline V gene has CDR1 SGHNT and CDR2 YENEEA. CDR3 DNA: TGTGCCAGCAGCCCCTCCCGGGACCCGAAGGCAGATACGCAGTATTTT. Translation: CASSPSRDPKADTQYF. Combining the CDR3 with reference TRBV11-3 and TRBJ2-3 gives the whole variable domain EAGVVQSPRYKIIEKKQPVAFWCNPISGHNTLYWYLQNLGQGPELLIRYENEEAVDDSQLPKDRFSAERLKGVDSTLKIQPAELGDSAVYLCASSPSRDPKADTQYFGPGTRLTVL.